This T cell receptor beta chain appears in the sequencing data of a study of liver allograft versus peripheral blood T cells. Study as a whole: What was compared were the T cell receptor repertoires in transplanted livers and those in the peripheral blood of recipients.

Study-wide results and caveats: Differences were reported between the T cell receptor repertoires inside liver allografts and those that were detected in peripheral blood.

TCRdb recomputed calls from the reads with MiXCR, one row per CDR3 protein. The sample has approximately 9,000 distinct CDR3 sequences, less than 20% seen once. By sample share, this clonotype is medium-sized. The antigen is unknown. The germline V and J ends were trimmed by 8 bases and 3 bases, with 16 bases remaining between them. This CDR3 region has 14 residues. CDR1 and CDR2 from the germline V gene are MNHNS and SASEGT. This receptor was identified in a human patient who had a liver transplant. The graft donor may be the source of some T cells. The chain joins TRBV6-1 to TRBJ1-1; D is unclear. The CDR3 region has the DNA TGTGCCAGCGCCTTAAGGGAGGGATACACTGAAGCTTTCTTT. Translated, it gives CASALREGYTEAFF.